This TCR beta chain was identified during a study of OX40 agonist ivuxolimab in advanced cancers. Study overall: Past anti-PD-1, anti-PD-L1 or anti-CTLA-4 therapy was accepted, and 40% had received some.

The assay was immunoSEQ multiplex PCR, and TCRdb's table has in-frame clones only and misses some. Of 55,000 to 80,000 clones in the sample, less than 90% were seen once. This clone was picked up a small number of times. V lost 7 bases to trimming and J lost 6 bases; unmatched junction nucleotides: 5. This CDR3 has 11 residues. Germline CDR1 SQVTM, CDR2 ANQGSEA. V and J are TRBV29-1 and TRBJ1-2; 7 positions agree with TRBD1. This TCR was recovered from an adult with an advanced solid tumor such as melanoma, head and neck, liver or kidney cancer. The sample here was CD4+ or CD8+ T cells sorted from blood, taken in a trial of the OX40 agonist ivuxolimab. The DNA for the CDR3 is TGCAGCGCAGTAACAGGGGATGGCTACACCTTC. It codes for CSAVTGDGYTF.